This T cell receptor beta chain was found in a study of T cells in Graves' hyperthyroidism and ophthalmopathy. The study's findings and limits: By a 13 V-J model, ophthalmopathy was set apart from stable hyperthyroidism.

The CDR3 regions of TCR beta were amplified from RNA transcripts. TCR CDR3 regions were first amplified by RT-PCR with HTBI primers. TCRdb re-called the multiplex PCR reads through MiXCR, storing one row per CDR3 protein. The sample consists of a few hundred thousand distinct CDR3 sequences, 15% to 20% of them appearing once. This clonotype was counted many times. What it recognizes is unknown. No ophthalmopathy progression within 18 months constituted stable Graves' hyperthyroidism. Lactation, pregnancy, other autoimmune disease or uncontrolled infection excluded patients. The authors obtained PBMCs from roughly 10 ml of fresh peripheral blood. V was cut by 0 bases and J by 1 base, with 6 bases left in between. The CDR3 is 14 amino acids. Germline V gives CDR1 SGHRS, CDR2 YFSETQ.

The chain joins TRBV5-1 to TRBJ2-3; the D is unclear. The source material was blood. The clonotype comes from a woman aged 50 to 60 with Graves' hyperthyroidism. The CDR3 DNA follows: TGCGCCAGCAGCTTGGTAGACGGCACAGATACGCAGTATTTT. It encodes CASSLVDGTDTQYF.